These 17 T cell receptor beta chains share one sample of origin, sequenced in a study of blood T cells in healthy people across ages. A second about 6 to 11 cycle PCR used barcoded and J-beta primers. Using its own MiXCR run on the 5' RACE reads, TCRdb lists one record per CDR3 protein. The top ten clones hold 15% to 17% of a sample with hundreds of thousands of distinct CDR3 sequences, about 28% of them seen once. Material for sequencing was blood. Every receptor here comes from a woman aged 80 or older in good health.

This clonotype was observed at least ten times. The chain carries TRBV2 and TRBJ2-6, with D unresolved. Per the germline V gene, CDR1 is SNHLY and CDR2 is FYNNEI. Trimming shortened V by 1 base and J by 0 bases, and 10 bases separated the two germline ends. The CDR3 runs 17 residues. The CDR3 nucleotides read TGTGCCAGCAGTGAAGGGACGGCGAGCTCTGGGGCCAACGTCCTGACTTTC. Amino acid sequence: CASSEGTASSGANVLTF.

The V call is TRBV7-2, the J call TRBJ2-3, with 10 bases lining up with TRBD1. The V gene end was trimmed by 2 bases and the J gene end by 1 base; junction bases not matched to a gene: 3. The CDR3 has 16 residues. Germline CDR1 SGHTA, CDR2 FQGNSA. CDR3 in amino acids: CASSLHGQGGTDTQYF. DNA of the CDR3: TGTGCCAGCAGCTTACATGGACAGGGGGGCACAGATACGCAGTATTTT.

This sequence joins TRBV28 and TRBJ2-7, with 7 bases identical to TRBD1. Germline-derived CDR1 and CDR2 are MDHEN and SYDVKM. With V trimmed by 5 bases and J by 3 bases, 7 bases remained unmatched. This CDR3 comprises 14 residues. CDR3 sequence reads: CASSMDGTDYEQYF. Here the CDR3 DNA reads TGTGCCAGCAGTATGGACGGGACAGACTACGAGCAGTACTTC.

This clonotype was picked up a small number of times. The chain recombines TRBV5-1 with TRBJ2-3, with D perhaps TRBD2 (7 bases). Germline loops: CDR1 SGHRS, CDR2 YFSETQ. V was clipped by 0 bases and J by 4 bases, with 15 bases between them. The CDR3 sequence is 16 residues long. As DNA, the CDR3 is TGCGCCAGCAGCTTGGGTTCGGGGGGCGGCGCAGATACGCAGTATTTT. It codes for CASSLGSGGGADTQYF.

There are a few counts of this clonotype. A single base separates this from a much larger clone, so it may be a read error. The chain uses TRBV4-3 and TRBJ2-5; possible D gene TRBD1, 6 bases. The germline V gene has CDR1 LGHNA and CDR2 YSLEER. Trimming left V 2 bases short and J 11 bases short, with 21 bases between. CDR3 size: 15 residues. The CDR3 here is CASSQSTGWNNEQYF. CDR3 bases: TGCGCCAGCAGCCAATCCACAGGGTGGAACAATGAGCAGTACTTC.

The gene calls are TRBV9 and TRBJ2-7; a weak D match, TRBD2 (5 bases). The CDR3 is 18 residues long. Trimming removed 1 base at V and 6 bases at J, with 26 bases between. CDR1 and CDR2 from the germline V gene are SGDLS and YYNGEE. CDR3 amino acids: CASSVLALPGEGHLEQYF. CDR3 nucleotides: TGTGCCAGCAGCGTATTGGCTTTACCCGGAGAGGGTCATCTCGAGCAGTACTTC.

In its sample, this clonotype was seen many times. The CDR3 here is CASSLVTGSDGYTF. CDR3 coding DNA: TGCGCCAGCAGCTTGGTGACAGGGTCGGATGGCTACACCTTC. The chain couples TRBV5-1 to TRBJ1-2, with TRBD1 matching 7 bases. The germline CDR1 and CDR2 sequences are SGHRS and YFSETQ. The V and J ends lost 0 bases and 6 bases, in that order; junction bases with no gene match: 5. The CDR3 runs to 14 residues.

As concerns this clonotype: A much larger clone lies a single base off, so this may be a read error. This rearrangement joins TRBV7-3 to TRBJ2-1, with 7 bases lining up with TRBD1. CDR1 is SGHTA, CDR2 FQGTGA, per germline. After removal of 8 bases from V and 6 bases from J, the junction contained 7 bases not matched to a gene. This CDR3 region has 13 residues. As DNA, the CDR3 is TGTGCCAGCGGCCAGACAGGGTCCAATGAGCAGTTCTTC. It translates to CASGQTGSNEQFF.

This chain uses TRBV20-1 with TRBJ2-5; D unclear. With 0 bases removed from V and 0 bases from J, the gap between germline ends came to 11 bases. This CDR3 is 15 amino acids long. Germline CDR1 and CDR2: DFQATT and SNEGSKA (reference sequence). In DNA, the CDR3 is TGCAGTGCTAGAGAGGGATTTTTCTACCAAGAGACCCAGTACTTC. Translating gives CSAREGFFYQETQYF.

In its sample, this clonotype was seen many times. The V and J genes are TRBV29-1 and TRBJ2-7; weak D call: TRBD1 (6 bases). The CDR3 is 13 residues long. Trimming cost V 3 bases and J 6 bases, with 15 bases left between them. Germline V CDR1 and CDR2: SQVTM, ANQGSEA. CDR3 nucleotides: TGCAGCGTTGACCCAGACAGGCTCGGCGAGCAGTACTTC. This codes for CSVDPDRLGEQYF.

This clonotype was picked up a small number of times. This sequence may be a read error, since a much larger clone differs from it by one base. The genes are TRBV6-6 and TRBJ2-5, with D tentatively TRBD2 (5 bases). Trimming took 0 bases from V and 11 from J, leaving 16 bases between them. CDR1 MNHNY and CDR2 SVGAGI come from the germline V gene (reference sequence). CDR3 length equals 14 residues. CDR3 nucleotides: TGTGCCAGCAGTTACTCGCGGGTATACAATGAGCAGTACTTC. Its translation: CASSYSRVYNEQYF.

The chain employs TRBV20-1 and TRBJ2-5; maybe TRBD1 (6 bases). The CDR3 runs to 14 residues. Trimming removed 1 base at V and 2 bases at J, with 11 bases between. Per germline, CDR1 DFQATT and CDR2 SNEGSKA (reference sequence). CDR3 nucleotides: TGCAGTGCTAGAGCAAACGGACAGCAAGAGACCCAGTACTTC. It specifies CSARANGQQETQYF.

A single count supports this clonotype. This chain uses TRBV6-1 with TRBJ2-7; no clear D. The V end was cut by 10 bases, the J end by 2 bases, with 15 bases between. The CDR3 has 13 amino acids. CDR1 is MNHNS and CDR2 is SASEGT in the germline V gene. The CDR3 spells CATESEEPYEQYF. The CDR3 DNA reads as TGTGCCACCGAGTCGGAAGAACCCTACGAGCAGTACTTC.

This chain uses TRBV7-2 with TRBJ2-1; tentatively, D is TRBD1 (5 bases). The CDR3 covers 16 residues. V dropped 4 bases and J dropped 5 bases, with 18 bases sitting between them. Germline V gives CDR1 SGHTA, CDR2 FQGNSA. The CDR3 coding sequence is TGTGCCAGCAGCTGGAGTGTAGGGGATAGAAACAATGAGCAGTTCTTC. It yields the protein CASSWSVGDRNNEQFF.

Notes on this clonotype: One base away lies a much larger clone, so this may be a sequencing read error. CDR3 sequence (DNA): TGCAGTGTTAGAGATCCATCCGGATGGGAGACCCAGTACTTC. Protein sequence: CSVRDPSGWETQYF. The rearrangement joins TRBV20-1 to TRBJ2-5; D not certain. This CDR3 has 14 residues. Germline loops: CDR1 DFQATT, CDR2 SNEGSKA (reference sequence).

DNA for the CDR3: TGTGCCAGCAGTGACAGGGGATACATGAACACTGAAGCTTTCTTT. It encodes CASSDRGYMNTEAFF. The chain is built from TRBV6-1 and TRBJ1-1; D possibly corresponds to TRBD1 (6 bases). Germline CDR1 reads MNHNS; CDR2 reads SASEGT. This CDR3 has 15 amino acids. Trimming shortened V by 3 bases and J by 0 bases, and 11 bases separated the two germline ends.

As for this clonotype: A much larger clone differs from this one at a single base, so this may be a read error. It is unclear where the CDR3 begins or ends on the DNA, so no DNA is shown, and the CDR3 is as TCRdb lists it. This chain joins TRBV7-2 and TRBJ2-7; the listed D gene, TRBD2, was not tested against the DNA. The germline gives CDR1 SGHTA, CDR2 FQGNSA. The CDR3 is made up of 14 amino acids, end residues included. The CDR3 protein is CASSLVASGNERYF.